The TCR beta chain under discussion was sequenced for a study of Ad26.COV2.S vaccination and SARS-CoV-2 variants. Overall study context: The authors gave Ad26.COV2.S intramuscularly, either once or twice 56 days apart.

Noted treatment: some 19 received Ad26.COV2.S at low or high dose, single or two shots; about 5 received placebo; per-sample allocation not given. On day 63 after the first injection, vaccine and placebo recipients gave samples. As its vector, the vaccine had Ad26, which expressed Wuhan-strain SARS-CoV-2 spike. This clone came up once. Its antigen is undetermined. Method: immunoSEQ multiplex PCR; TCRdb's copy keeps in-frame clones and lacks some. The sample holds about 390,000 clones, approximately 91% seen once. General study results and limits: Those who received vaccine or placebo ended up with similar non-spike TCR breadth.

Sequencing used peripheral blood, obtained in a trial of Ad26.COV2.S vaccine versus placebo. The TCR comes from a person between 18 and 59 years old who received the Ad26.COV2.S COVID-19 vaccine or a placebo.

CDR3 loop: CASSLGLGGGHNEQFF. CDR3 nucleotide sequence: TGTGCCAGCAGCTTAGGATTAGGGGGTGGGCACAATGAGCAGTTCTTC. V is TRBV11-2 and J is TRBJ2-1; D possibly corresponds to TRBD1 (6 bases). V was cut by 1 base and J by 5 bases, with 15 bases left in between. Germline V gene lookup returns CDR1 SGHAT and CDR2 FQNNGV. This CDR3 contains 16 residues.